This is a list of T cell receptor beta chains from one sample in a study of identical twins. TCRdb re-derived calls from the 5' RACE reads in MiXCR, one entry per CDR3 protein. The table shows under 450,000 distinct CDR3 sequences, with approximately 17% occurring only once. The specimen sequenced was naive T cells sorted from blood. These receptors came from a man between 50 and 59 years old in good health. The conserved cysteine and the conserved F or W are not part of the CDR3 here. The D gene is left open where the match is weak. Only some rows state a clone size, as once, few, many or a class for expanded clones.

len,j_gene,v_gene,abundance,d_gene,CDR3aa
12,TRBJ2-5,TRBV12-3/TRBV12-4,many,-,ASRPDRFQETQY
12,TRBJ2-7,TRBV15,few,TRBD1,ATSNDRGQYEQY
12,TRBJ1-4,TRBV19,many,TRBD1,ASRRTGLNEKLF
15,TRBJ2-4,TRBV6-2/TRBV6-3,-,-,ASAREGQRLAKNIQY
14,TRBJ1-2,TRBV4-3,few,-,ASSQDWVQGRYGYT
15,TRBJ2-5,TRBV10-3,-,TRBD2,AISPGLAGAVRETQY
13,TRBJ2-1,TRBV7-6,few,TRBD1,ASSASHGTGYEQF
11,TRBJ2-5,TRBV6-2/TRBV6-3,-,-,ASSGIIQETQY
12,TRBJ1-1,TRBV10-3,many,-,AISESGGSTEAF
14,TRBJ2-3,TRBV7-2,-,-,ASGLEASRRSDTQY
12,TRBJ1-1,TRBV6-1,many,TRBD1,ASSVRDRGTEAF
14,TRBJ2-3,TRBV7-8,-,TRBD2,ASSVFSGIGTDTQY
15,TRBJ2-1,TRBV4-1,few,TRBD2,ASSQVRAGGPYNEQF
12,TRBJ2-3,TRBV20-1,few,TRBD2,SARDSGRADTQY
14,TRBJ2-1,TRBV6-2/TRBV6-3,few,TRBD2,ASSGVGGSSYNEQF
12,TRBJ2-2,TRBV15,many,-,ATTQDVPLGELF
13,TRBJ2-7,TRBV4-3,few,-,ASSQDYDSHYEQY